Listed below are T cell receptor beta chains from one sample, sequenced in a study of beta chain features in type 1 diabetes. Measured with immunoSEQ multiplex PCR; TCRdb has only the in-frame clones, and not every one. The sample yields more than 300,000 clones, 10% to 15% seen once. Specimen: naive CD4+ T cells from blood. The receptors originated from a man aged 18 to 29 in good health. Both conserved end residues are trimmed from each CDR3. The order of the fields is J gene, clone size, V gene, CDR3 protein. Clone sizes are given selectively: once, few, many, or a class where the clone is expanded.

j_gene: TRBJ1-2; abundance: -; v_gene: TRBV21-1; CDR3aa: ASSKGEGGDYGYT
j_gene: TRBJ1-6; abundance: few; v_gene: TRBV7-3; CDR3aa: ASSGGANSPLH
j_gene: TRBJ1-1; abundance: few; v_gene: TRBV10-3; CDR3aa: AINPDRGRTEAF
j_gene: TRBJ2-7; abundance: -; v_gene: TRBV18; CDR3aa: ASSPGEYEQY
j_gene: TRBJ2-7; abundance: -; v_gene: TRBV6-5; CDR3aa: ASSYGTGYEQY
j_gene: TRBJ1-2; abundance: few; v_gene: TRBV5-1; CDR3aa: ASSEGQGAYGYT
j_gene: TRBJ2-2; abundance: few; v_gene: TRBV11-1; CDR3aa: ASSLEGRTGWAGELF
j_gene: TRBJ1-5; abundance: few; v_gene: TRBV6-5; CDR3aa: ASSTGLGNQPQH
j_gene: TRBJ2-7; abundance: -; v_gene: TRBV29-1; CDR3aa: SVGSQGNPYEQY
j_gene: TRBJ2-2; abundance: -; v_gene: TRBV19; CDR3aa: ASQTVVRDTGELF
j_gene: TRBJ1-4; abundance: -; v_gene: TRBV19; CDR3aa: ASSSTGATNEKLF
j_gene: TRBJ2-7; abundance: few; v_gene: TRBV28; CDR3aa: ASSTAGTGYHEQY
j_gene: TRBJ2-7; abundance: -; v_gene: TRBV18; CDR3aa: ASSPRGLGYEQY
j_gene: TRBJ2-7; abundance: -; v_gene: TRBV6-6; CDR3aa: ASTTGTGGSYEQY
j_gene: TRBJ2-1; abundance: -; v_gene: TRBV5-5; CDR3aa: ASRGLAWQF
j_gene: TRBJ1-1; abundance: few; v_gene: TRBV30; CDR3aa: AWSVEGDTEAF
j_gene: TRBJ1-4; abundance: few; v_gene: TRBV30; CDR3aa: AWRTGGLKLF
j_gene: TRBJ1-5; abundance: few; v_gene: TRBV2; CDR3aa: ASSGVGEQPQH
j_gene: TRBJ2-1; abundance: many; v_gene: TRBV29-1; CDR3aa: SVVRRYNEQF
j_gene: TRBJ2-7; abundance: few; v_gene: TRBV5-4; CDR3aa: ASSLGGLAGGEQY
j_gene: TRBJ2-7; abundance: -; v_gene: TRBV5-4; CDR3aa: ASSRDRGSSYEQY
j_gene: TRBJ1-1; abundance: few; v_gene: TRBV6-5; CDR3aa: ASRTTGLGTEAF
j_gene: TRBJ2-2; abundance: -; v_gene: TRBV7-2; CDR3aa: ASRKTGGRTGELF
j_gene: TRBJ2-1; abundance: few; v_gene: TRBV5-4; CDR3aa: ASVWAGGYNEQF
j_gene: TRBJ2-5; abundance: -; v_gene: TRBV5-1; CDR3aa: ASSRTQGGGWETQY
j_gene: TRBJ2-5; abundance: -; v_gene: TRBV18; CDR3aa: ASSPVKRGTIQETQY
j_gene: TRBJ1-2; abundance: -; v_gene: TRBV9; CDR3aa: ASSGPGQGVYGYT
j_gene: TRBJ2-7; abundance: -; v_gene: TRBV29-1; CDR3aa: SVLSGGPYEQY
j_gene: TRBJ1-6; abundance: few; v_gene: TRBV30; CDR3aa: AWTNRRTGDNNSPLH
j_gene: TRBJ2-2; abundance: few; v_gene: TRBV13; CDR3aa: ASSDGQARSTGELF
j_gene: TRBJ1-1; abundance: -; v_gene: TRBV5-1; CDR3aa: ASKRTGENTEAF
j_gene: TRBJ1-2; abundance: few; v_gene: TRBV4-2; CDR3aa: ASSQGHGGVDRRDGYT
j_gene: TRBJ2-7; abundance: few; v_gene: TRBV20-1; CDR3aa: TIVTSTGEY
j_gene: TRBJ1-2; abundance: few; v_gene: TRBV7-9; CDR3aa: ASSLYRQGAHGYT
j_gene: TRBJ1-1; abundance: -; v_gene: TRBV7-9; CDR3aa: ASSVQGHTEAF
j_gene: TRBJ2-4; abundance: -; v_gene: TRBV28; CDR3aa: ASSSSTSGGIGNIQY
j_gene: TRBJ2-6; abundance: -; v_gene: TRBV7-3; CDR3aa: ASSPFSGAGANVLT
j_gene: TRBJ2-4; abundance: few; v_gene: TRBV7-1; CDR3aa: ASSSILAGRPHTSQNLAKNIQY
j_gene: TRBJ1-1; abundance: few; v_gene: TRBV6-1; CDR3aa: ASSDRGGETEAF
j_gene: TRBJ2-1; abundance: few; v_gene: TRBV5-1; CDR3aa: ASSWVGLVHNEQF
j_gene: TRBJ2-7; abundance: few; v_gene: TRBV9; CDR3aa: ASSPIGTGGGEQY
j_gene: TRBJ2-7; abundance: -; v_gene: TRBV29-1; CDR3aa: SAGVEISEQY
j_gene: TRBJ1-3; abundance: -; v_gene: TRBV30; CDR3aa: AWSVRGGNTIY
j_gene: TRBJ2-2; abundance: -; v_gene: TRBV5-4; CDR3aa: ASSAGLTNTGELF
j_gene: TRBJ2-1; abundance: -; v_gene: TRBV28; CDR3aa: ASRTYNEQF
j_gene: TRBJ2-1; abundance: few; v_gene: TRBV2; CDR3aa: ASSEYGGRISYNEQF
j_gene: TRBJ2-3; abundance: -; v_gene: TRBV7-9; CDR3aa: ASSLGPAGGNTQY
j_gene: TRBJ2-3; abundance: -; v_gene: TRBV27; CDR3aa: ASSLGTSGRRADTQY
j_gene: TRBJ2-1; abundance: -; v_gene: TRBV28; CDR3aa: ASSLVAGGFNEQF
j_gene: TRBJ2-7; abundance: -; v_gene: TRBV4-3; CDR3aa: ASSQEVGQSSAY
j_gene: TRBJ2-7; abundance: -; v_gene: TRBV5-6; CDR3aa: ASSLVNEQY
j_gene: TRBJ1-3; abundance: -; v_gene: TRBV7-9; CDR3aa: ASTTSGNTIY
j_gene: TRBJ2-3; abundance: -; v_gene: TRBV7-2; CDR3aa: ASSRRVGTGRSTDTQY
j_gene: TRBJ1-1; abundance: few; v_gene: TRBV5-1; CDR3aa: ASSLGTADEAF
j_gene: TRBJ2-3; abundance: few; v_gene: TRBV28; CDR3aa: ASSYNPGLALADTQY
j_gene: TRBJ2-7; abundance: few; v_gene: TRBV19; CDR3aa: ASSIFGQGTYEQY
j_gene: TRBJ1-1; abundance: few; v_gene: TRBV30; CDR3aa: AWRRQGIRDTEAF
j_gene: TRBJ2-7; abundance: -; v_gene: TRBV7-2; CDR3aa: ASSREPGPQGEQY
j_gene: TRBJ2-6; abundance: -; v_gene: TRBV7-6; CDR3aa: ASSPFGTTSGANVLT
j_gene: TRBJ1-2; abundance: few; v_gene: TRBV7-9; CDR3aa: ASSLDGDRAYGYT